The source of this TCR beta chain is a study of human CD4 T cells and Enterobacteriaceae (dated by TCRdb to 2020 to 2022). The study at large found these results: Ex vivo, broadly cross-reactive clonotypes appeared more expanded than specific ones, with about 55% of the 19 and about two thirds of the roughly 30 in the top 5%. The only basis for inferring the reactivity of ex vivo clonotypes was matching nucleotide sequences to CFSE-low cultures from the same donors.

Memory CD4+ T cells, defined as all CD4+ cells except CD45RA+CCR7+CD95- naive cells, were FACS-sorted on a FACSAria III to over 95% purity. Blood from healthy donors was obtained from blood donation centers in Switzerland. Positive selection with CD4 and CD14 magnetic microbeads was used to enrich total CD4+ T cells and monocytes. CD8+, CD14+, CD16+, CD56+, CD19+ and CD25-bright cells were excluded prior to sorting. To assess in vivo expansion of bacteria-reactive clonotypes, total memory CD4+ T cells from two blood donors were sequenced directly ex vivo. Peripheral blood mononuclear cells were isolated from donor blood using Ficoll-Paque Plus. The germline V gene (reference sequence) yields GTSNPN for CDR1 and SVGIG for CDR2. V is clipped by 3 bases and J by 2 bases, and the sequence between their germline boundaries is 11 bases long. Including the terminal cysteine and phenylalanine, the CDR3 comprises 15 residues. CDR3 DNA is the only sequence kept; it has 45 bases, read in frame from the first base.

Concerning this clone: Its antigen target is currently unknown. No clone much larger than this one lies a single base away; base qualities are absent.

The ex vivo total memory CD4+ samples were sequenced at deep level, which gave a detection sensitivity of one cell in 200,000. The QIAamp DNA Micro Kit was used to extract genomic DNA from cell pellets, and spectrophotometry was used to check the quantity and purity of the genomic DNA. Amplification of TCR Vbeta CDR3 regions was performed with the immunoSEQ multiplex PCR assay. Amplicons were sequenced on the Illumina HiSeq platform. The retrieved sequences were 87 nucleotides in length and included the CDR3 region. The original methods were these. A unique productive TCR Vbeta nucleotide sequence was defined as a clonotype and was quantified by productive template frequency from ImmunoSEQ Analyzer V3.0. A threshold at the top 5th percentile of each frequency-ranked repertoire was used to define expanded clonotypes. Repertoire overlap was calculated as Chao-Jaccard with the R package fossil and was visualized by nonmetric multidimensional scaling with the R package MASS. TCRdb mirrors the immuneACCESS table, restricted to in-frame sequences. Some clones are absent from its copies; in checked studies, under half trace to an unresolved V gene, and the reason for the others is unknown. V and J calls and clone size come straight from that table; D and trimming were deduced from the DNA. The sample yields about 26,000 clones; 65% to 85% were counted once. The ten biggest clones cover around 0.96% of the sample.

The sequence derives from a human donor in good health. Sequenced material: memory CD4+ T cells from blood. The sample's cell subset or site, from its label and the paper: total memory CD4 T cells sorted directly ex vivo, unstimulated. The chain is encoded by TRBV30 joined to TRBJ2-6, with an unclear D gene assignment. CDR3 protein: CAWRLGSPGANVLTF. At the DNA level, the sequence is TGTGCCTGGAGGTTGGGGTCCCCTGGGGCCAACGTCCTGACTTTC.